One and the same sample provided the 6 T cell receptor beta chains below, sequenced in a study of cytomegalovirus exposure and HLA in healthy donors. Measured with immunoSEQ multiplex PCR; TCRdb has only the in-frame clones, and not every one. Found here are 90,000 to 130,000 clones, roughly 95% of them singletons; the top ten hold under 0.75%. The sample taken for sequencing was PBMCs. Receptors were obtained from a woman younger than 30 in good health and CMV-seronegative.

The chain employs TRBV15 and TRBJ1-4; D is perhaps TRBD1 (5 bases). CDR3 length: 20 amino acids. Looked up from germline, CDR1 is LNHNV and CDR2 is YYDKDF (reference sequence). V was clipped by 1 base and J by 0 bases, with 21 bases between them. The CDR3 loop reads CATSRVPAGGRGATNEKLFF. CDR3 DNA: TGTGCCACCAGCAGAGTTCCGGCAGGAGGGAGGGGTGCAACTAATGAAAAACTGTTTTTT. Based on the CDR3 plus reference TRBV15 and TRBJ1-4, the full variable domain is DAMVIQNPRYQVTQFGKPVTLSCSQTLNHNVMYWYQQKSSQAPKLLFHYYDKDFNNEADTPDNFQSRRPNTSFCFLDIRSPGLGDTAMYLCATSRVPAGGRGATNEKLFFGSGTQLSVL.

The chain uses TRBV5-1 and TRBJ2-7, with 8 bases aligning to TRBD2. CDR1 and CDR2 from the germline V gene are SGHRS and YFSETQ. The V segment lost 6 bases and the J segment 3 bases; nucleotides outside the gene matches: 5. The CDR3 runs to 13 residues. The CDR3 region has the DNA TGCGCCAGCAATGCCGGGACTAGCTACGAGCAGTACTTC. Its protein is CASNAGTSYEQYF. Complete variable domain (other parts from reference TRBV5-1 and TRBJ2-7): KAGVTQTPRYLIKTRGQQVTLSCSPISGHRSVSWYQQTPGQGLQFLFEYFSETQRNKGNFPGRFSGRQFSNSRSEMNVSTLELGDSALYLCASNAGTSYEQYFGPGTRLTVT.

CDR3 DNA: TGCGCCAGCAGCCAAGGGGTGGGCGGGGACGAGACCCAGTACTTC. Translated: CASSQGVGGDETQYF. This sequence joins TRBV4-3 and TRBJ2-5, with a tentative D call TRBD2 (6 bases). Germline V CDR1 and CDR2: LGHNA, YSLEER. This CDR3 region has 15 residues. Trimming took 1 base from V and 5 from J, leaving 14 bases between them.

The chain combines TRBV28 with TRBJ2-7, with 7 bases that match TRBD2. The CDR3 consists of 16 residues. V gave up 5 bases and J gave up 2 bases; unmatched junction bases: 12. Looked up from germline, CDR1 is MDHEN and CDR2 is SYDVKM. CDR3 nucleotides: TGTGCCAGCAGTAAATATTCGGGACTAAGAGCCTACGAGCAGTACTTC. Its protein is CASSKYSGLRAYEQYF. Using reference TRBV28 and TRBJ2-7 for the parts outside the CDR3, the full variable domain is DVKVTQSSRYLVKRTGEKVFLECVQDMDHENMFWYRQDPGLGLRLIYFSYDVKMKEKGDIPEGYSVSREKKERFSLILESASTNQTSMYLCASSKYSGLRAYEQYFGPGTRLTVT.

The chain carries TRBV6-5 and TRBJ1-3; TRBD1 matches 8 bases. In germline, CDR1 is MNHEY, CDR2 SVGAGI. CDR3 length: 15 residues. With V trimmed by 4 bases and J by 4 bases, 6 bases remained unmatched. CDR3 in amino acids: CASSFADRVGNTIYF. The CDR3 bases are TGTGCCAGCAGTTTCGCGGACAGGGTGGGAAACACCATATATTTT.

The chain recombines TRBV5-4 with TRBJ2-3, with TRBD1 matching over 8 bases. The junction had 5 bases not matched to a gene; V was cut back by 0 bases and J by 2 bases. This CDR3 spans 16 amino acids. The germline gives CDR1 SGHNT, CDR2 YYREEE (reference sequence). The CDR3 loop is CASSLVRTGFTDTQYF. The CDR3 coding sequence is TGTGCCAGCAGCTTGGTCCGGACAGGGTTCACAGATACGCAGTATTTT.